A single sample is the source of the 13 T cell receptor beta chains below, sequenced in a study of blood T cell repertoires in COVID-19. Data came from immunoSEQ multiplex PCR; TCRdb stores just in-frame clones and leaves some out. The top ten clones hold 5% to 6.5% of a sample with about 76,000 clones, approximately 88% of them seen once. Specimen: peripheral blood. Receptors originate from a man in his forties or fifties with active COVID-19.

V and J are TRBV19 and TRBJ2-7, with 9 bases matching TRBD2. The germline gives CDR1 LNHDA, CDR2 SQIVND (reference sequence). The CDR3 loop spans 15 amino acids. Germline trimming cut 7 bases from V and 1 base from J; bases unmatched to any gene: 8. This CDR3 is CASNQPGLASYEQYF. For the CDR3, the DNA is TGTGCCAGTAATCAGCCGGGACTAGCTTCCTACGAGCAGTACTTC.

The V gene is TRBV28, the J gene TRBJ2-2; maybe TRBD2 (6 bases). Per germline, CDR1 MDHEN and CDR2 SYDVKM. Trimming left V 6 bases short and J 4 bases short, with 15 bases between. The CDR3 has 15 residues. The CDR3 nucleotides read TGTGCCAGCAGCCCACGGAGGGTTGGCACCGGGGAGCTGTTTTTT. This sequence encodes CASSPRRVGTGELFF.

The rearrangement joins TRBV9 to TRBJ1-2; D unclear. Germline V gene lookup returns CDR1 SGDLS and CDR2 YYNGEE. Between the trimmed V and J ends, which lost 0 bases and 4 bases, there was a span of 4 bases. This CDR3 has 12 amino acids. In DNA form, the CDR3 reads TGTGCCAGCAGCGTAGGAGGCTATGGCTACACCTTC. Translation gives CASSVGGYGYTF.

The chain combines TRBV6-5 with TRBJ1-2, with 10 nucleotides matching TRBD1. After removal of 6 bases from V and 2 bases from J, the junction contained 3 bases not matched to a gene. The germline CDR1 and CDR2 sequences are MNHEY and SVGAGI. The CDR3 is 14 residues long. DNA for the CDR3: TGTGCCAGCAGGCGGGGACAGGGGAACTATGGCTACACCTTC. It encodes CASRRGQGNYGYTF.

The rearrangement joins TRBV18 to TRBJ1-4, with D perhaps TRBD1 (5 bases). V lost 6 bases to trimming and J lost 6 bases, with 11 bases between them. Looked up from germline, CDR1 is KGHSH and CDR2 is LQKENI. The CDR3 is made up of 13 amino acids. This chain's CDR3 is CASSQGSDEKLFF. DNA of the CDR3: TGTGCCAGCTCCCAGGGATCGGATGAAAAACTGTTTTTT. Using reference TRBV18 and TRBJ1-4 for the parts outside the CDR3, the full variable domain is NAGVMQNPRHLVRRRGQEARLRCSPMKGHSHVYWYRQLPEEGLKFMVYLQKENIIDESGMPKERFSAEFPKEGPSILRIQQVVRGDSAAYFCASSQGSDEKLFFGSGTQLSVL.

The chain joins TRBV6-5 to TRBJ2-7, with unresolved D. Germline lookup yields CDR1 MNHEY and CDR2 SVGAGI. CDR3 length: 14 amino acids. V dropped 6 bases and J dropped 2 bases, with 14 bases sitting between them. The DNA for the CDR3 is TGTGCCAGCAGCGTATCGCCACTTACCTACGAGCAGTACTTC. Its protein is CASSVSPLTYEQYF.

The table lists this clone with a few counts. This sequence joins TRBV5-5 and TRBJ2-2; 11 bases match TRBD2. V was pared by 2 bases and J by 5 bases, with 8 bases of the junction left unmatched. Germline V CDR1 and CDR2: SGHKS, YYEKEE (reference sequence). The CDR3 has 17 amino acids. CDR3 in amino acids: CASSLLLAGDLTGELFF. The CDR3 DNA sequence: TGTGCCAGCAGCTTATTACTAGCGGGGGATTTGACCGGGGAGCTGTTTTTT.

This clone was seen a few times. This chain connects TRBV5-4 to TRBJ2-7, with D possibly being TRBD2 (6 bases). V lost 2 bases and J lost 3, with 6 bases in between. Germline V lookup: CDR1 SGHNT, CDR2 YYREEE (reference sequence). The CDR3 spans 12 residues. In DNA, the CDR3 is TGTGCCAGCAGCTTTAGCGGCTACGAGCAGTACTTC. Its translation: CASSFSGYEQYF.

V usage is TRBV3-1 (or the pseudogene TRBV3-2) and J usage is TRBJ2-7, with TRBD2 as a possible D gene (5 bases). The CDR3 sequence is 15 residues long. Germline V lookup: CDR1 LGHDT, CDR2 YNNKEL (reference sequence). The V end lost 4 bases, the J end lost 4 bases, and 17 bases lay between the germline ends. Here the CDR3 reads CASSLYPGFGYEQYF. The DNA for the CDR3 is TGTGCCAGCAGCCTCTATCCGGGGTTCGGGTACGAGCAGTACTTC.

Notes on this clone: The junction departs from germline at one end; a sequencing error may be responsible. This chain connects TRBV28 to TRBJ2-7, with 8 nucleotides matching TRBD1. CDR3 size: 12 residues. Germline loops: CDR1 MDHEN, CDR2 SYDVKM. The CDR3 reads CASSFPGQGAEF. In nucleotides, the CDR3 is TGTGCCAGCAGTTTCCCTGGACAGGGCGCGGAATTC. The full variable domain, its missing parts supplied by reference TRBV28 and TRBJ2-7, is DVKVTQSSRYLVKRTGEKVFLECVQDMDHENMFWYRQDPGLGLRLIYFSYDVKMKEKGDIPEGYSVSREKKERFSLILESASTNQTSMYLCASSFPGQGAEFGPGTRLTVT.

The chain links TRBV10-3 to TRBJ1-2; no firm D call. CDR1 and CDR2 (germline): ENHRY, SYGVKD. V shed 1 base and J shed 4 bases, with 10 bases lying between them. The CDR3 runs to 14 residues. The CDR3 nucleotides read TGTGCCATCAGTGAGTACGTGGGAGGCTATGGCTACACCTTC. This translates into CAISEYVGGYGYTF.

CDR3 protein: CASSYERNQPQHF. The CDR3 DNA reads as TGTGCCAGCAGTTACGAGAGAAATCAGCCCCAGCATTTT. The chain is built from TRBV6-2 or TRBV6-3 and TRBJ1-5; D is uncertain. The CDR3 length is 13 residues. CDR1 and CDR2 (germline): MNHEY, SVGEGT. Trimming stripped 2 bases from V and 4 bases from J, with 6 bases between.

The rearrangement uses TRBV5-5 and TRBJ2-7; D is ambiguous. The CDR3 is 16 amino acids. The V and J ends lost 2 bases and 7 bases respectively, with 22 bases between them. Germline CDR1 and CDR2: SGHKS and YYEKEE (reference sequence). This CDR3 reads CASSFPPSPEIREQYF. The CDR3 DNA sequence: TGTGCCAGCAGCTTCCCACCTTCCCCCGAGATTCGGGAGCAGTACTTC. Together with reference TRBV5-5 and TRBJ2-7, the CDR3 gives the full variable domain: DAGVTQSPTHLIKTRGQQVTLRCSPISGHKSVSWYQQVLGQGPQFIFQYYEKEERGRGNFPDRFSARQFPNYSSELNVNALLLGDSALYLCASSFPPSPEIREQYFGPGTRLTVT.